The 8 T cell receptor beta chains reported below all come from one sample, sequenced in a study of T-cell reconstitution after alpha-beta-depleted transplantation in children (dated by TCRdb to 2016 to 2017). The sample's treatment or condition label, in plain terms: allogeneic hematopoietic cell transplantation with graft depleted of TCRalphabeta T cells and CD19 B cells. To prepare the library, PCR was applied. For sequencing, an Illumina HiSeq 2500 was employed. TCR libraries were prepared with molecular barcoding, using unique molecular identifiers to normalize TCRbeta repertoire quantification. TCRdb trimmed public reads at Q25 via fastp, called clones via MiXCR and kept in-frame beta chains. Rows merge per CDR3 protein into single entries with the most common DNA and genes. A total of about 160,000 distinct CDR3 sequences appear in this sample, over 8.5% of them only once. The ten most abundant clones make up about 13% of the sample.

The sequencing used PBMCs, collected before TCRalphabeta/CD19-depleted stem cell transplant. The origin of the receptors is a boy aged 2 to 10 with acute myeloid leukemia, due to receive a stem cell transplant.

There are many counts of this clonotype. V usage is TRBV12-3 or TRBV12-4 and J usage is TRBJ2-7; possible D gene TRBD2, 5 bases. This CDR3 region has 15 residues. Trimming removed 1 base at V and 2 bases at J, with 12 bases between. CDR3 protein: CASSLGRDRAYEQYF. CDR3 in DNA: TGTGCCAGCAGTTTAGGCCGGGATCGGGCCTACGAGCAGTACTTC.

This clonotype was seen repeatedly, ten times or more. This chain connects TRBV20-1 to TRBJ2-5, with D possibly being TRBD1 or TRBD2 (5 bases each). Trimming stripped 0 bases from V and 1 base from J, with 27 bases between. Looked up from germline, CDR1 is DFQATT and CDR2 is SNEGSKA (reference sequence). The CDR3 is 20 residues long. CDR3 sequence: CSARDQTGNGAGTVQETQYF. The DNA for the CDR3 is TGCAGTGCTAGAGATCAGACGGGGAATGGGGCTGGGACCGTCCAAGAGACCCAGTACTTC.

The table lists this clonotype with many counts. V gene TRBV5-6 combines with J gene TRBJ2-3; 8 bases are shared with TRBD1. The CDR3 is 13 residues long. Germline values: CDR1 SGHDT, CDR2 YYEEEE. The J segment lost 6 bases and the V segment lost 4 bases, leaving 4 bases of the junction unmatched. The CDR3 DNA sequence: TGTGCCAGCAGCATGGACAGGGTGGATACGCAGTATTTT. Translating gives CASSMDRVDTQYF.

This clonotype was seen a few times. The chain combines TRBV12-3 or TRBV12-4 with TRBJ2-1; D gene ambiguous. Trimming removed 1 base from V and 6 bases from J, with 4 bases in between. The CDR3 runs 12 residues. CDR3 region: CASSLGPNEQFF. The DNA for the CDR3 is TGTGCCAGCAGTTTAGGACCCAATGAGCAGTTCTTC.

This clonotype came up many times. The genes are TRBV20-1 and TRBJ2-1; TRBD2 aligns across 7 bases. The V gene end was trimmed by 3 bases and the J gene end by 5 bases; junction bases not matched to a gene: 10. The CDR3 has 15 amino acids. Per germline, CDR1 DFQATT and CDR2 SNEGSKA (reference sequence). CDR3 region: CSASTYGGGNNEQFF. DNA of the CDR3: TGCAGTGCTAGCACCTATGGGGGGGGGAACAATGAGCAGTTCTTC.

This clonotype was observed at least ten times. The CDR3 DNA sequence: TGTGCCATCATGCCAGGGTCTGGAAACACCATATATTTT. It yields the protein CAIMPGSGNTIYF. The V gene is TRBV10-3, the J gene TRBJ1-3; a weak D match, TRBD1 (5 bases). Germline lookup yields CDR1 ENHRY and CDR2 SYGVKD. The CDR3 loop spans 13 amino acids. V was cut by 7 bases and J by 1 base, with 8 bases left in between.

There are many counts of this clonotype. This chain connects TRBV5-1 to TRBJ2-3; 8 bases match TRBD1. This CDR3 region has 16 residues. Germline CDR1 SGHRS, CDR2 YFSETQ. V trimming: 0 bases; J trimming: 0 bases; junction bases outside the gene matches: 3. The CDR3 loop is CASSLGTGTSTDTQYF. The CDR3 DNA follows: TGCGCCAGCAGCTTGGGGACAGGGACTAGCACAGATACGCAGTATTTT. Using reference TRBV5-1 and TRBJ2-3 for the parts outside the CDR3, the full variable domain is KAGVTQTPRYLIKTRGQQVTLSCSPISGHRSVSWYQQTPGQGLQFLFEYFSETQRNKGNFPGRFSGRQFSNSRSEMNVSTLELGDSALYLCASSLGTGTSTDTQYFGPGTRLTVL.

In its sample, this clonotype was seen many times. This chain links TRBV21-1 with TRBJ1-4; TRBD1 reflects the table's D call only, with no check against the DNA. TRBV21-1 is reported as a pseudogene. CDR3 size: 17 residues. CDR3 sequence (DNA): TGTGCCAGCAGCTCCCGACCTGCTGACAGGGGAAATGAAAAACTGTTTTTT. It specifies CASSSRPADRGNEKLFF.